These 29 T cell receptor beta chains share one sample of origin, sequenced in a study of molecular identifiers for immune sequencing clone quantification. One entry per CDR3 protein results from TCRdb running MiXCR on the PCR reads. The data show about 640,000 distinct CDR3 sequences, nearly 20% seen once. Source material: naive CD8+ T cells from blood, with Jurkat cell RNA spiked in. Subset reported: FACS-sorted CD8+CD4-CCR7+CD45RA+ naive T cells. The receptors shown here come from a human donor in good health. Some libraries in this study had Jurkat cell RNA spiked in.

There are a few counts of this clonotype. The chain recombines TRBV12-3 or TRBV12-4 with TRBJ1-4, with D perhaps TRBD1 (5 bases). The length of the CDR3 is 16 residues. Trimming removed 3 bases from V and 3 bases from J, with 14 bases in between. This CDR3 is CASSFSPGRSNEKLFF. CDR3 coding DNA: TGTGCCAGCAGTTTTTCCCCGGGACGGTCTAATGAAAAACTGTTTTTT.

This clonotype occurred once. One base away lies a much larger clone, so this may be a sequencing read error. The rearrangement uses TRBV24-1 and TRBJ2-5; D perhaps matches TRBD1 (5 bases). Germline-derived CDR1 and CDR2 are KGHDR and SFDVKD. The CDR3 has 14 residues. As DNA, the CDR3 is TGTGCCACCAGTGATCTACAGGTCCAAGGGACCCAGTACTTC. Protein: CATSDLQVQGTQYF.

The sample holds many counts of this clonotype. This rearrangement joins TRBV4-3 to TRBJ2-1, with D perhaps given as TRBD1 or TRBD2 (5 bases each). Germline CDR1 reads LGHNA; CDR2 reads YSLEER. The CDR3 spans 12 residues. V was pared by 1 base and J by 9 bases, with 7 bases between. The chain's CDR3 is CASSQGGAEQFF. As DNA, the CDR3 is TGCGCCAGCAGCCAAGGAGGGGCTGAGCAGTTCTTC.

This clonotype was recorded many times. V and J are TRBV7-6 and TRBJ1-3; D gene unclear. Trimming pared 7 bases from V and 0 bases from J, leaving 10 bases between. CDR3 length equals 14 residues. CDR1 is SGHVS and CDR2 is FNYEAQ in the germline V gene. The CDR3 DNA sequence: TGTGCCAGCAAGGACGTGTACTCTGGAAACACCATATATTTT. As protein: CASKDVYSGNTIYF.

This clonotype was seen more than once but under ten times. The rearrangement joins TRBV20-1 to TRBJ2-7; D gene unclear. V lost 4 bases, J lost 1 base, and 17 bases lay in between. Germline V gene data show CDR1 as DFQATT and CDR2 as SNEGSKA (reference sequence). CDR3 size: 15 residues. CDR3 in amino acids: CSAIGREWSSYEQYF. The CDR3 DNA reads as TGCAGTGCTATTGGGCGTGAGTGGTCGTCCTACGAGCAGTACTTC.

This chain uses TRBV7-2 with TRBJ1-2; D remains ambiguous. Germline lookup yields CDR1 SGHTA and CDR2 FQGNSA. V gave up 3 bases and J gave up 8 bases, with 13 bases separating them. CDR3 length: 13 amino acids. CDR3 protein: CASSLAGIGGYTF. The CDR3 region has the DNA TGTGCCAGCAGCTTGGCGGGGATTGGCGGCTACACCTTC.

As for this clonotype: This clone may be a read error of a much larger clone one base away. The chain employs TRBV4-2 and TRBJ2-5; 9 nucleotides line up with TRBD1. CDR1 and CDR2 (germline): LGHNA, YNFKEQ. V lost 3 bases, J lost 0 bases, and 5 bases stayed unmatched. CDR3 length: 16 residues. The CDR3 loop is CASSHFRQGDQETQYF. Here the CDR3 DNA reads TGTGCCAGCAGCCATTTCCGACAGGGGGACCAAGAGACCCAGTACTTC.

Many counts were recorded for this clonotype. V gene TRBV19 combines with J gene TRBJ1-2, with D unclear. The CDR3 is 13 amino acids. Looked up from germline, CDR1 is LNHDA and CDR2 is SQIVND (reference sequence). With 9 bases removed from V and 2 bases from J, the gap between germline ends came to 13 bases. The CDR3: CASSPAVNYGYTF. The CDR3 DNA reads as TGTGCCAGCAGTCCCGCAGTGAACTATGGCTACACCTTC.

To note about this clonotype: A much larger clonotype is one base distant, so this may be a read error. The CDR3 DNA reads TGTGCCAGCAGTTACTTGCAGGAGGGGACCGGGGAGCCGTTTTTT. Its protein product is CASSYLQEGTGEPFF. This chain uses TRBV6-5 with TRBJ2-2; D perhaps matches TRBD2 (6 bases). Germline-derived CDR1 and CDR2 are MNHEY and SVGAGI. The CDR3 has 15 residues.

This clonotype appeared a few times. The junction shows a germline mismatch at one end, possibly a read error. The CDR3 DNA reads TGTGCCAGCAGCGTAGCTCAGGGACGAGAGATCCAGTACTTC. Its protein product is CASSVAQGREIQYF. The chain uses TRBV9 and TRBJ2-5, with D possibly being TRBD1 or TRBD2 (5 bases each). CDR3 size: 14 residues. CDR1 is SGDLS and CDR2 is YYNGEE in the germline V gene. Based on the CDR3 plus reference TRBV9 and TRBJ2-5, the full variable domain is DSGVTQTPKHLITATGQRVTLRCSPRSGDLSVYWYQQSLDQGLQFLIQYYNGEERAKGNILERFSAQQFPDLHSELNLSSLELGDSALYFCASSVAQGREIQYFGPGTRLLVL.

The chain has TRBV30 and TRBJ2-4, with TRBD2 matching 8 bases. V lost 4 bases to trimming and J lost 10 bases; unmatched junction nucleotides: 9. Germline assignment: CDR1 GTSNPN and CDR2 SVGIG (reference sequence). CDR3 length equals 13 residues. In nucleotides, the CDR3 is TGTGCCTGGAATTTGGGACTAGGTACAATTCAGTACTTC. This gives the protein CAWNLGLGTIQYF.

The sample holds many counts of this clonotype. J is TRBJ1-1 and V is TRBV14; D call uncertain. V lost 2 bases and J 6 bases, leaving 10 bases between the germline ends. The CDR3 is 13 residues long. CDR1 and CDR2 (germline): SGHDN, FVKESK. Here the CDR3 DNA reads TGTGCCAGCAGCCAATGGGGTGTGTCTGAAGCTTTCTTT. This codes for CASSQWGVSEAFF. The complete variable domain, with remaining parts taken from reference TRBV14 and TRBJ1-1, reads EAGVTQFPSHSVIEKGQTVTLRCDPISGHDNLYWYRRVMGKEIKFLLHFVKESKQDESGMPNNRFLAERTGGTYSTLKVQPAELEDSGVYFCASSQWGVSEAFFGQGTRLTVV.

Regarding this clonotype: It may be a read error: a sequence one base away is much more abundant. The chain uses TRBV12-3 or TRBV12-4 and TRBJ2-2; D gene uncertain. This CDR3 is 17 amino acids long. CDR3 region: CANSSHEMLRNTGELFF. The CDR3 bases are TGTGCCAACAGTTCCCATGAAATGCTGAGGAACACCGGGGAGCTGTTTTTT.

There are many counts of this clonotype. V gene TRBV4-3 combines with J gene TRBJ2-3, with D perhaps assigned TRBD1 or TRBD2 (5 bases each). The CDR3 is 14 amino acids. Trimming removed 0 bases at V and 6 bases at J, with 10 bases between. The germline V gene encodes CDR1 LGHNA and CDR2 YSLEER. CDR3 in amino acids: CASSQEGPIDTQYF. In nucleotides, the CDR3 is TGCGCCAGCAGCCAAGAGGGACCGATCGATACGCAGTATTTT.

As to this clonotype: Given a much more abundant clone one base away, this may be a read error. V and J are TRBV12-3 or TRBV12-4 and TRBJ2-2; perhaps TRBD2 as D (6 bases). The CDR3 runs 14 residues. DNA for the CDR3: TGTGCCAGCTTAGTCGGGGGATACACCGGGGAGCAGTTTTTT. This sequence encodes CASLVGGYTGEQFF.

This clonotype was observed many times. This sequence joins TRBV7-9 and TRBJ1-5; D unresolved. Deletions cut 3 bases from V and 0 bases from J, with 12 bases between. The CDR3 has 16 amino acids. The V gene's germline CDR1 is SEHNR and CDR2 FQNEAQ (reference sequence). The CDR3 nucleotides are TGTGCCAGCAGCTTTGGGATACCTAATAGCAATCAGCCCCAGCATTTT. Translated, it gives CASSFGIPNSNQPQHF.

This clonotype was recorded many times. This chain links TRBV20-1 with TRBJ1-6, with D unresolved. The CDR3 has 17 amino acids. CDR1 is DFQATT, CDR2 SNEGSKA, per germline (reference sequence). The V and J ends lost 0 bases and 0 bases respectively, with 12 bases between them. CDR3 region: CSARDRAVSSYNSPLHF. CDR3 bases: TGCAGTGCTAGAGATAGGGCGGTGAGCTCCTATAATTCACCCCTCCACTTT.

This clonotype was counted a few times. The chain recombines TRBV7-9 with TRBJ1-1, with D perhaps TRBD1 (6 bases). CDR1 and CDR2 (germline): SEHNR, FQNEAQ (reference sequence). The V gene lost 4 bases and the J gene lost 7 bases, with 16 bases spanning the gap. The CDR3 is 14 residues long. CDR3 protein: CASSSDRPLDEAFF. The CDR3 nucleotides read TGTGCCAGCAGCTCCGACAGGCCCCTGGATGAAGCTTTCTTT.

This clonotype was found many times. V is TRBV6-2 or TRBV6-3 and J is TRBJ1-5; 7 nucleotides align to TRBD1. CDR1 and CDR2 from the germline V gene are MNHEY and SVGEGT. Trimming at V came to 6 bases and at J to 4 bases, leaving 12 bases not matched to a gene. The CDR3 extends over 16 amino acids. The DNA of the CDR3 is TGTGCCAGCAGACACTCTCCAGGGGGTCCTAATCAGCCCCAGCATTTT. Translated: CASRHSPGGPNQPQHF.

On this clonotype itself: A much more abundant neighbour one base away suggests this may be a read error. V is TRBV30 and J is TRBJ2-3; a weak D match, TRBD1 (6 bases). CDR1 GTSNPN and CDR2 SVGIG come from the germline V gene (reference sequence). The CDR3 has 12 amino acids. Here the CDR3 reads CAWRDRIDTQCF. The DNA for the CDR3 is TGTGCCTGGAGGGACAGAATAGATACGCAGTGTTTT.

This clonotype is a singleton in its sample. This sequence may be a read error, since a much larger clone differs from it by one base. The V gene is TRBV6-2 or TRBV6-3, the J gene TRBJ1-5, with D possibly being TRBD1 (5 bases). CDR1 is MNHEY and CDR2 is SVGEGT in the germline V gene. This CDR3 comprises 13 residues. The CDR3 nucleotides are TGTGCCAGTCGATCATGGGGCAATCAGCTCCAGCATTTT. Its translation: CASRSWGNQLQHF.

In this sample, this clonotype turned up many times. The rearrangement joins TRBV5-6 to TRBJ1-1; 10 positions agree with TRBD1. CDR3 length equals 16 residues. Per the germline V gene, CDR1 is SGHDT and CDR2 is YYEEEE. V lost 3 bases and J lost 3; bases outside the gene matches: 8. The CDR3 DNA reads TGTGCCAGCAGCTGGGTGACAGGGGGCGCGCACACTGAAGCTTTCTTT. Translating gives CASSWVTGGAHTEAFF.

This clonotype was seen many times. The CDR3 loop reads CATSENPGGSYEQYF. CDR3 bases: TGTGCCACCAGTGAGAATCCGGGTGGCTCCTACGAGCAGTACTTC. This chain uses TRBV24-1 with TRBJ2-7; D gene unclear. This CDR3 is built from 15 residues. The V and J ends lost 4 bases and 0 bases respectively, with 12 bases between them. Germline V CDR1 and CDR2: KGHDR, SFDVKD.

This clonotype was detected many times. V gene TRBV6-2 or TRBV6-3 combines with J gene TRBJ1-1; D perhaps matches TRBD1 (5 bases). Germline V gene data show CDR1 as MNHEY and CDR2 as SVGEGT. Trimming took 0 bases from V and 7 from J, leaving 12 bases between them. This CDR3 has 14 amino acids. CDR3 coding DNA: TGTGCCAGCAGTTACTCGAGTTCTAGGGGTGAAGCTTTCTTT. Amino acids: CASSYSSSRGEAFF.

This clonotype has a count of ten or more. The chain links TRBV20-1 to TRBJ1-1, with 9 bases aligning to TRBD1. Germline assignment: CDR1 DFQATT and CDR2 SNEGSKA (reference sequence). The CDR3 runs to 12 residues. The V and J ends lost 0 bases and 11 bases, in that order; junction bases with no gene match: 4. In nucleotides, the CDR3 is TGCAGTGCTAGAGAACAGGGGGCGGATGCTTTCTTT. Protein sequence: CSAREQGADAFF.

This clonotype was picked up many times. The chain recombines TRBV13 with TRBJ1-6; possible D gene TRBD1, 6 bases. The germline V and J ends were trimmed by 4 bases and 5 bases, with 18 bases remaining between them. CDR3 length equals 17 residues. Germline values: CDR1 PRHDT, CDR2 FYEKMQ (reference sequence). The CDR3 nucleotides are TGTGCCAGCAGCTCCCGACATACGGACAGAGATAATTCACCCCTCCACTTT. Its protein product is CASSSRHTDRDNSPLHF.

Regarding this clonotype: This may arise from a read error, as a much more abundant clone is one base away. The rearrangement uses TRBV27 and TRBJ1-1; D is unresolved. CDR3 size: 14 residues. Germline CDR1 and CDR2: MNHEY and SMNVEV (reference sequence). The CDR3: CASGLLGYSTEAFF. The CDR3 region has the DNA TGTGCCAGCGGTTTGCTGGGATACTCCACTGAAGCTTTCTTT.

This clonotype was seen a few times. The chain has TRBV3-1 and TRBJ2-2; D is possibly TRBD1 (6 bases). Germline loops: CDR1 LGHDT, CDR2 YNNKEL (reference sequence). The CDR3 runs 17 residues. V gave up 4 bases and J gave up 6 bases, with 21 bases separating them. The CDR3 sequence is CASSLRRVTGWAGELFF. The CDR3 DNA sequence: TGTGCCAGCAGCCTACGACGGGTGACAGGCTGGGCCGGGGAGCTGTTTTTT.

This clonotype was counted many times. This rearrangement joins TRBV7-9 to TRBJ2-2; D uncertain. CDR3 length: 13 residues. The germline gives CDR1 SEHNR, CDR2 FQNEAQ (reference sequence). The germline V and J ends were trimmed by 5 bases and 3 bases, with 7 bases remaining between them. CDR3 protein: CASSPDHTGELFF. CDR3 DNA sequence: TGTGCCAGCAGCCCGGACCACACCGGGGAGCTGTTTTTT. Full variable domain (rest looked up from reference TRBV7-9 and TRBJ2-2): DTGVSQNPRHKITKRGQNVTFRCDPISEHNRLYWYRQTLGQGPEFLTYFQNEAQLEKSRLLSDRFSAERPKGSFSTLEIQRTEQGDSAMYLCASSPDHTGELFFGEGSRLTVL.